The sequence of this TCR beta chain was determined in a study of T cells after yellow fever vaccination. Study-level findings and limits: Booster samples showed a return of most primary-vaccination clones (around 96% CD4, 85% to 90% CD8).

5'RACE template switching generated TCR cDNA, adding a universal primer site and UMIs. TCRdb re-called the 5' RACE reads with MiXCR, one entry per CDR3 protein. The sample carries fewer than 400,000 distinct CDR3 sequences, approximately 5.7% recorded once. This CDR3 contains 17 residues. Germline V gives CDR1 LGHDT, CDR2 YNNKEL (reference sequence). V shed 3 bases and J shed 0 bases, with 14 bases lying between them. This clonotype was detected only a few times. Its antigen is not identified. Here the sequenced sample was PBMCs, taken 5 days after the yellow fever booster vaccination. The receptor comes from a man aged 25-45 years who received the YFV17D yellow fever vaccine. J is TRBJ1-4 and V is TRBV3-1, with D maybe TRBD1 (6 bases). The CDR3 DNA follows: TGTGCCAGCAGCCATACGTGGGGGCAGTCAACTAATGAAAAACTGTTTTTT. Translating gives CASSHTWGQSTNEKLFF.